The sequence of this TCR beta chain was determined in a study of cytomegalovirus exposure and HLA in healthy donors. Findings and limits, study-wide: Follow-up analysis later connected one missense variant in DCLRE1C with trimming of TCR beta V- and J-genes. Cytomegalovirus status was reportedly diagnosed by the classifier with high sensitivity and specificity.

With respect to this clone: Antigen specificity is unknown.

Germline lookup yields CDR1 MNHNY and CDR2 SVGAGI (reference sequence). The CDR3 covers 13 residues. The V end was cut by 0 bases, the J end by 3 bases, with 6 bases between. Both 60 Vbeta primers and 13 Jbeta primers went into the PCR. Libraries were prepared by immunoSEQ multiplex PCR; TCRdb keeps only in-frame clonotypes and omits some of them. The data hold 150,000 to 200,000 clones, with around 82% observed a single time. Sequencing input: PBMCs. The origin of this receptor is a man aged 55 to 70 in good health and CMV-seronegative. The chain uses TRBV6-6 and TRBJ2-7; no clear D. The CDR3 nucleotides are TGTGCCAGCAGTTACTCCCCCCTCTACGAGCAGTACTTC. Residues: CASSYSPLYEQYF.